Sequencing of this TCR beta chain was carried out in a study of identical twins. General study results and limits: Invariant MAIT and iNKT cells are populations that could partly confound zero-insertion analyses.

TCRdb re-analysed the 5' RACE reads in MiXCR, keeping a single row per CDR3 protein. The sample shows approximately 1.8 million distinct CDR3 sequences, 32% of them seen only once. This CDR3 is 12 amino acids long. In germline, CDR1 is GTSNPN, CDR2 SVGIG (reference sequence). The V and J ends lost 5 bases and 0 bases, in that order; junction bases with no gene match: 1. Concerning this clonotype: What it binds is not known.

V and J are TRBV30 and TRBJ2-7; 7 bases match TRBD1. The origin of this receptor is a newborn girl in good health. Sequenced material: cord blood. The CDR3 nucleotides are TGTGCCTGGGGGACAGACTCCTACGAGCAGTACTTC. Its protein product is CAWGTDSYEQYF. The full variable domain, its missing parts supplied by reference TRBV30 and TRBJ2-7, is SQTIHQWPATLVQPVGSPLSLECTVEGTSNPNLYWYRQAAGRGLQLLFYSVGIGQISSEVPQNLSASRPQDRQFILSSKKLLLSDSGFYLCAWGTDSYEQYFGPGTRLTVT.